This record concerns one T cell receptor (beta chain) sequence. This clonotype was observed many times. The antigen it binds to is not known. No base qualities exist here, and no much larger clone lies one base off it. The data derive from a study of spatial heterogeneity in lung cancer (dated by TCRdb to the late 2010s). Background for the entire study: More beta-chain than alpha-chain transcripts were consistently detected, likely reflecting higher beta-chain transcript abundance. In the raw uncorrected reads, each unique combination of TCR and UMI appeared on average more than ten times. The study quantitatively compared TCR alpha and beta repertoires across multiple tumor regions, matched nontumor lung and blood in non-small cell lung cancer. Nonsynonymous mutation counts, determined by whole-exome sequencing of tumor tissue, were related to features of the TCR repertoire. At surgery, both alpha and beta chains were TCR-sequenced in roughly 230 tumor regions, 63 to 65 matched nontumor lung samples and some 58 PBMC samples.

The library was obtained by 5' RACE. Sequencing was carried out with a NextSeq 500. In the TCR library protocol, a unique molecular identifier was attached to each TCR cDNA molecule so that PCR and sequencing errors could be corrected. The study's processing was this. TCR identification, UMI-based error correction and CDR3 extraction were performed with Decombinator tools. Expanded TCRs were defined as those above a frequency of 2 per 1,000, corresponding to the top 1% of the tumor frequency distribution. Renyi diversity was calculated using the R vegan package after each repertoire was subsampled 100 times to 5,000 TCRs. CDR3 similarity networks were built from amino acid triplet string-kernel similarity, with CDR3s being connected when pairwise similarity was above 0.82. TCRdb reprocessing: public reads trimmed at Q25 with fastp, clones called with MiXCR, in-frame beta chains kept. Each entry merges the rows of one CDR3 protein and shows their most common DNA and genes. These V and J calls originate from TCRdb's pipeline instead of the authors' own analysis. In all, the sample holds 13,000 to 15,000 distinct CDR3 sequences, and 9.5% to 13% of those were seen once. The top ten clones comprise roughly 28% of the sample.

Taken with the paper, the label for time point translates to: sample taken at primary tumor resection. TCR sequencing used whole RNA extracted from tumor and nontumor lung tissue, or from cryopreserved PBMC samples, without cell sorting. Samples were obtained from approximately 70 patients with early-stage, untreated non-small cell lung cancer from the lung TRACERx cohort. Only patients with enough RNA available from two or more tumor regions were chosen for TCR sequencing. V trim: 8 bases; J trim: 3 bases; unmatched bases: 5. From cysteine to phenylalanine, the CDR3 is 13 amino acids long. Only the CDR3 DNA is retained, 39 bases long and in frame from the first base. Sequences SNHLY (CDR1) and FYNNEI (CDR2) are obtained from the germline V gene. What the research found in general, with its limitations: Ubiquitous expanded tumor TCRs were detected in blood more often at tumor resection than at routine follow-up. Additional single-cell paired TCR alpha and beta sequencing was considered necessary to confirm, at a functional level, the hypothesis that regional TCRs recognize regional mutations.

The rearranged chain carries TRBV2 and TRBJ2-7; the central 9 bases match TRBD1. The starting material was PBMCs, obtained at surgery. The clonotype originates from a male donor with early-stage non-small cell lung cancer. The DNA sequence follows: TGTGCCAGCGACGGACAGGGGAGCTACGAGCAGTACTTC. The resulting protein is CASDGQGSYEQYF.